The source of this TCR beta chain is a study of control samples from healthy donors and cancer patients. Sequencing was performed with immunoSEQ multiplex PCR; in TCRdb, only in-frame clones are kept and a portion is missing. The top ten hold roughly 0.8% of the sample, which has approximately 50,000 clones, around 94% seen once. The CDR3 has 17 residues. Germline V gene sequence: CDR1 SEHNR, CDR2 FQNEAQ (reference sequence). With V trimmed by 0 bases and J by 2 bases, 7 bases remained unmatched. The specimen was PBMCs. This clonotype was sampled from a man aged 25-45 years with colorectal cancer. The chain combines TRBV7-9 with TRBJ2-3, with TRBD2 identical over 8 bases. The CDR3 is CASSLARGGGLTDTQYF. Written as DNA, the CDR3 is TGTGCCAGCAGCTTAGCGCGGGGCGGGGGGCTCACAGATACGCAGTATTTT.